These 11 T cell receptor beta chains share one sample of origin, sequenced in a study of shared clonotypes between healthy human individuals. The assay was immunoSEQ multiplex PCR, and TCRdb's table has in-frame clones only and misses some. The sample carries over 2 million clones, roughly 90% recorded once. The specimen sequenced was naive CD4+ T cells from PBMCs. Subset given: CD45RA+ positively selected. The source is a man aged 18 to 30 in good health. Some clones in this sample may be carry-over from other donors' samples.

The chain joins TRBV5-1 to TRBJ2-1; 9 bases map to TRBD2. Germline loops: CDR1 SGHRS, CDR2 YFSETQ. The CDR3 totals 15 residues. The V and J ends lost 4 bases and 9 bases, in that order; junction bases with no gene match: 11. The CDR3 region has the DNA TGCGCCAGCAGCCCGATAGCGGGAGAGGGGCGTGAGCAGTTCTTC. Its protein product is CASSPIAGEGREQFF.

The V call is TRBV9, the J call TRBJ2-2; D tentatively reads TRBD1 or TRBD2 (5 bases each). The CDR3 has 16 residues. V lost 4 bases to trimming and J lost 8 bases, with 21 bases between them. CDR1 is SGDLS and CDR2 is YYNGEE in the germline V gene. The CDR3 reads CASSPRGLRGAGELFF. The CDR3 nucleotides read TGTGCCAGCAGCCCCAGAGGGCTAAGAGGGGCGGGGGAGCTGTTTTTT.

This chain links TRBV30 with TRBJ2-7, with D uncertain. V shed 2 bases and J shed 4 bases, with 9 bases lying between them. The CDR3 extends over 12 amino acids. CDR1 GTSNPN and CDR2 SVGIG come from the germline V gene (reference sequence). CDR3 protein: CAWSPDGYEQYF. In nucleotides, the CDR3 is TGTGCCTGGAGTCCGGACGGTTACGAGCAGTACTTC.

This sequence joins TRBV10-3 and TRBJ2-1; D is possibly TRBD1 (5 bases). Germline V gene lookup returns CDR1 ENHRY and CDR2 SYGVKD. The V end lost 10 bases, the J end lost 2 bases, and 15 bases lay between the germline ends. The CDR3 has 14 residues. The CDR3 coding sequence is TGTGCCACCCTCTCCAGGGCACCCTACAATGAGCAGTTCTTC. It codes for CATLSRAPYNEQFF.

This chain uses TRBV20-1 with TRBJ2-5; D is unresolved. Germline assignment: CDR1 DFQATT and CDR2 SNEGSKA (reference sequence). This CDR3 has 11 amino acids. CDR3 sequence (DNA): TGCTCTGTCGGCCCCCAAGAGACCCAGTACTTC. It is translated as CSVGPQETQYF.

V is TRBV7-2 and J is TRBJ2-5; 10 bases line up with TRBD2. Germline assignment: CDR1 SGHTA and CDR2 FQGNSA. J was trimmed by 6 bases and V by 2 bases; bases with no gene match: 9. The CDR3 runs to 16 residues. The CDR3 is CASSLNGLAGEQTQYF. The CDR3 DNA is TGTGCCAGCAGCTTAAACGGGCTAGCGGGAGAACAGACCCAGTACTTC.

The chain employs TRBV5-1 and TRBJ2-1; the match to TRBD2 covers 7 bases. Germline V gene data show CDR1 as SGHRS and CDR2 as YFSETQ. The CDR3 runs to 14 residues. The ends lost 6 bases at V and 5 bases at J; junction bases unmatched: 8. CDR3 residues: CASIKIAGDNEQFF. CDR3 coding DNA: TGCGCCAGCATCAAGATAGCGGGCGACAATGAGCAGTTCTTC.

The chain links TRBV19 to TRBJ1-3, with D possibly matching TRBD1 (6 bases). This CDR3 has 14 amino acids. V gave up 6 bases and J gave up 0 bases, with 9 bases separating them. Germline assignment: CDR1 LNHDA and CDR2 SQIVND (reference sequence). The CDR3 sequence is CASSSDSSGNTIYF. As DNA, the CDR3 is TGTGCCAGTAGCTCGGACAGCTCTGGAAACACCATATATTTT. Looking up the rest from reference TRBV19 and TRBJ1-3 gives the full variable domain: DGGITQSPKYLFRKEGQNVTLSCEQNLNHDAMYWYRQDPGQGLRLIYYSQIVNDFQKGDIAEGYSVSREKKESFPLTVTSAQKNPTAFYLCASSSDSSGNTIYFGEGSWLTVV.

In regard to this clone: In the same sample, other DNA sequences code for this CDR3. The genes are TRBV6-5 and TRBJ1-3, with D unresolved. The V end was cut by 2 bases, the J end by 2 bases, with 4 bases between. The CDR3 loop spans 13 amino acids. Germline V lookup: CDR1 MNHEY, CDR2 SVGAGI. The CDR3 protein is CASSYRAGNTIYF. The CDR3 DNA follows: TGTGCCAGCAGTTACCGGGCTGGAAACACCATATATTTT.

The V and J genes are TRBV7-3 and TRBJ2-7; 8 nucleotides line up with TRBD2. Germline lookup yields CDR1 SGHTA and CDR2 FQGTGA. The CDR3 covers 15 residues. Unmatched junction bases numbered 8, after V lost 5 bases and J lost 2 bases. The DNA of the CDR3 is TGTGCCAGCAGCAAAAATAGCGGGACTGCCTACGAGCAGTACTTC. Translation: CASSKNSGTAYEQYF.

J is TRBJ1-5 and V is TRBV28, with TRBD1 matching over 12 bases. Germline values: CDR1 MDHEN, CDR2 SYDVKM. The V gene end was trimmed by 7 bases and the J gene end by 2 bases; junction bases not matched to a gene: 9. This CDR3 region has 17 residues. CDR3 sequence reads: CASTRDRGQWGNQPQHF. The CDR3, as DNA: TGTGCCAGCACCCGGGACAGGGGGCAGTGGGGCAATCAGCCCCAGCATTTT.